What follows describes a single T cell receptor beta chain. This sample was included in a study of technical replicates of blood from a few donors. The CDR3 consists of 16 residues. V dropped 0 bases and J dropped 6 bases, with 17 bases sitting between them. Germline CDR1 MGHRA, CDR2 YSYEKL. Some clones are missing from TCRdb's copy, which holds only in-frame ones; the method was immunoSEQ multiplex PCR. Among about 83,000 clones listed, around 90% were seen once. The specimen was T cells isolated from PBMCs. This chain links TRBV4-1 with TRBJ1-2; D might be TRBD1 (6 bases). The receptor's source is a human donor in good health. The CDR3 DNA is TGCGCCAGCAGCCAAGAGGGGCAGGGGAACTGGGATGGCTACACCTTC. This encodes CASSQEGQGNWDGYTF.